The clone carrying this TCR beta chain was picked up one time. What it binds is unknown. Sequencing was performed with immunoSEQ multiplex PCR; in TCRdb, only in-frame clones are kept and a portion is missing. This sample has 150,000 to 180,000 clones; around 84% occur once, and the top ten carry around 2.1%. The data were obtained in a study of cytomegalovirus exposure and HLA in healthy donors. The study, taken as a whole, reports: First-cohort TCR clusters were later found to tend to co-occur in the approximately 120 validation repertoires. As was reported, the classifier diagnosed cytomegalovirus status with high specificity and sensitivity.

This CDR3 comprises 16 residues. The trim removed 5 bases at V and 7 bases at J, leaving 15 bases unmatched. The germline gives CDR1 LNHDA, CDR2 SQIVND (reference sequence). From the roughly 110-subject validation cohort, which was separate from the approximately 670-subject first cohort, the donors were drawn. The sequence came from a human donor in good health. V usage is TRBV19 and J usage is TRBJ1-2; 8 positions agree with TRBD1. Sequenced material: PBMCs. The CDR3 reads CASSWVVGQGTAGYTF. Written as DNA, the CDR3 is TGTGCCAGTAGTTGGGTAGTTGGACAGGGAACTGCTGGCTACACCTTC. Using reference TRBV19 and TRBJ1-2 for the parts outside the CDR3, the full variable domain is DGGITQSPKYLFRKEGQNVTLSCEQNLNHDAMYWYRQDPGQGLRLIYYSQIVNDFQKGDIAEGYSVSREKKESFPLTVTSAQKNPTAFYLCASSWVVGQGTAGYTFGSGTRLTVV.